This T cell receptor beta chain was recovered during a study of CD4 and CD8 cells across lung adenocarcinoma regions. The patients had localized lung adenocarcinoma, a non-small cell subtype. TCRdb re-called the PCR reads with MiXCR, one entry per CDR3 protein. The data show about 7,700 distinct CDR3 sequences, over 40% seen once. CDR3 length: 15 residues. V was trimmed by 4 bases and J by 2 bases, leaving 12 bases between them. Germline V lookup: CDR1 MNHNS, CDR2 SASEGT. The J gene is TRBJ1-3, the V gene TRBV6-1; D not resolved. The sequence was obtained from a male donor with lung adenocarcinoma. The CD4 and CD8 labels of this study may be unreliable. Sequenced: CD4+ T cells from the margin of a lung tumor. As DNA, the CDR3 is TGTGCCAGCAGTGCCGAGATACCCACTGGAAACACCATATATTTT. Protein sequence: CASSAEIPTGNTIYF.